Below are 18 T cell receptor beta chains sequenced from a single sample in a study of neoadjuvant anti-PD-1 for oral cavity cancer. As for time point: after neoadjuvant nivolumab, at surgical resection. Sequencing was performed with immunoSEQ multiplex PCR; in TCRdb, only in-frame clones are kept and a portion is missing. Of 73,000 or so clones detected, about 88% appear once; the ten largest clones hold 3.4%. The sample here was PBMCs, taken after nivolumab (anti-PD-1) treatment. These receptors were collected from a person aged 35-79 years with oral cavity squamous cell carcinoma.

J is TRBJ1-1 and V is TRBV30, with 8 positions matching TRBD1. The V gene end was trimmed by 7 bases and the J gene end by 0 bases; junction bases not matched to a gene: 4. This CDR3 region has 13 residues. The germline V gene encodes CDR1 GTSNPN and CDR2 SVGIG (reference sequence). CDR3 bases: TGTGCCTTCTCGGGACAGGTGAACACTGAAGCTTTCTTT. Translated: CAFSGQVNTEAFF.

The chain carries TRBV15 and TRBJ2-1; D is ambiguous. CDR1 is LNHNV, CDR2 YYDKDF, per germline (reference sequence). The length of the CDR3 is 16 residues. The V end was cut by 0 bases, the J end by 4 bases, with 13 bases between. The CDR3, as DNA: TGTGCCACCAGCAGAGATGGGATTACGCCATACAATGAGCAGTTCTTC. It is translated as CATSRDGITPYNEQFF.

This chain uses TRBV7-3 with TRBJ2-6; a weak D match, TRBD2 (6 bases). The CDR3 spans 15 residues. The V end was cut by 5 bases, the J end by 2 bases, with 10 bases between. Germline values: CDR1 SGHTA, CDR2 FQGTGA. The CDR3 region is CASSLGGAGANVLTF. DNA for the CDR3: TGTGCCAGCAGCCTGGGAGGAGCTGGGGCCAACGTCCTGACTTTC.

Only one count was recorded for this clone. The V call is TRBV5-1, the J call TRBJ2-7; no clear D. Deletions cut 1 base from V and 2 bases from J, with 7 bases between. This CDR3 has 13 amino acids. Germline V CDR1 and CDR2: SGHRS, YFSETQ. The CDR3 reads CASSLFPTYEQYF. The CDR3 region has the DNA TGCGCCAGCAGCTTGTTCCCCACCTACGAGCAGTACTTC.

This rearrangement joins TRBV5-1 to TRBJ2-3; D tentatively reads TRBD1 or TRBD2 (6 bases each). Trimming took off 0 bases at V and 2 bases at J, with 16 bases between the two ends. CDR1 is SGHRS and CDR2 is YFSETQ in the germline V gene. This CDR3 region has 17 residues. CDR3 DNA sequence: TGCGCCAGCAGCTTGGAGGGACTCAGGGGCCCCACAGATACGCAGTATTTT. It is translated as CASSLEGLRGPTDTQYF.

This rearrangement joins TRBV5-4 to TRBJ2-1; D may be TRBD2 (5 bases). The CDR3 length is 14 residues. From germline, CDR1 is SGHNT and CDR2 YYREEE (reference sequence). V lost 3 bases and J 4 bases, leaving 11 bases between the germline ends. The chain's CDR3 is CASSSLGGYNEQFF. The CDR3 DNA reads as TGTGCCAGCAGCTCTTTGGGCGGGTACAATGAGCAGTTCTTC.

The chain links TRBV30 to TRBJ1-2; D perhaps matches TRBD1 (5 bases). The CDR3 covers 11 residues. Looked up from germline, CDR1 is GTSNPN and CDR2 is SVGIG (reference sequence). Deletions cut 8 bases from V and 8 bases from J, with 15 bases between. In nucleotides, the CDR3 is TGTGCCGGAAGAGGGGAGAACGGCTACACCTTC. This codes for CAGRGENGYTF.

V is TRBV30 and J is TRBJ1-2, with D unclear. Trimming took 2 bases from V and 3 from J, leaving 10 bases between them. The CDR3 totals 13 residues. Germline values: CDR1 GTSNPN, CDR2 SVGIG (reference sequence). CDR3 loop: CAWSPVTDYGYTF. In nucleotides, the CDR3 is TGTGCCTGGAGTCCGGTTACTGACTATGGCTACACCTTC.

This clone has just one count. J is TRBJ2-7 and V is TRBV14; the D is unclear. Trimming took 0 bases from V and 2 from J, leaving 8 bases between them. The CDR3 is made up of 14 amino acids. CDR1 is SGHDN, CDR2 FVKESK, per germline. The CDR3 DNA sequence: TGTGCCAGCAGCCAAGACTGGCGCGCCTACGAGCAGTACTTC. This translates into CASSQDWRAYEQYF.

This clone was observed a single time. The chain is built from TRBV27 and TRBJ1-1, with D perhaps TRBD1 (6 bases). This CDR3 is 14 amino acids long. Trimming took 5 bases from V and 5 from J, leaving 15 bases between them. Looked up from germline, CDR1 is MNHEY and CDR2 is SMNVEV (reference sequence). This CDR3 reads CASSPWGGKTEAFF. CDR3 DNA sequence: TGTGCCAGCAGTCCATGGGGGGGCAAGACTGAAGCTTTCTTT.

This chain connects TRBV7-2 to TRBJ2-1, with 8 bases matching TRBD1. After removal of 4 bases from V and 9 bases from J, the junction contained 11 bases not matched to a gene. CDR1 and CDR2 (germline): SGHTA, FQGNSA. This CDR3 has 15 amino acids. The DNA of the CDR3 is TGTGCCAGCAGCTACGGACAGGGAGAAGCAAGTGAGCAGTTCTTC. It yields the protein CASSYGQGEASEQFF.

The rearrangement links TRBV15 to TRBJ1-1, with TRBD1 matching 9 bases. V was clipped by 8 bases and J by 8 bases; unmatched bases: 15. CDR3 size: 15 residues. Germline CDR1 reads LNHNV; CDR2 reads YYDKDF (reference sequence). The CDR3 protein is CATGGTGSLIQEAFF. The CDR3 region has the DNA TGTGCCACCGGCGGGACAGGGTCCTTAATACAGGAAGCTTTCTTT.

CDR3 in DNA: TGCGCCAGCAGCACCTTAGCGGATTTAGCCAAAAACATTCAGTACTTC. It translates to CASSTLADLAKNIQYF. This chain uses TRBV5-1 with TRBJ2-4, with D possibly TRBD2 on 6 matching bases. Trimming pared 4 bases from V and 0 bases from J, leaving 14 bases between. CDR3 length equals 16 residues. The germline V gene encodes CDR1 SGHRS and CDR2 YFSETQ.

The chain is built from TRBV28 and TRBJ1-5, with a weak D call TRBD1 (5 bases). Germline V gives CDR1 MDHEN, CDR2 SYDVKM. V was clipped by 1 base and J by 3 bases, with 16 bases between them. The CDR3 has 17 residues. CDR3 nucleotides: TGTGCCAGCAGTTTATTGAGGGACCCCTCGTACAATCAGCCCCAGCATTTT. It codes for CASSLLRDPSYNQPQHF.

V is TRBV18 and J is TRBJ1-2; TRBD1 aligns across 9 bases. The V and J ends lost 3 bases and 6 bases, in that order; junction bases with no gene match: 8. The germline gives CDR1 KGHSH, CDR2 LQKENI. CDR3 length: 15 residues. The CDR3 DNA follows: TGTGCCAGCTCACCCTCGGACAGGGGACCGGATGGCTACACCTTC. This encodes CASSPSDRGPDGYTF.

This clone turned up a few times. The J gene is TRBJ1-2, the V gene TRBV29-1, with D unclear. Germline CDR1 and CDR2: SQVTM and ANQGSEA. The CDR3 is 12 amino acids. The V gene lost 6 bases and the J gene lost 0 bases, with 8 bases spanning the gap. In nucleotides, the CDR3 is TGCAGCGTCTCGGCCACTAACTATGGCTACACCTTC. This gives the protein CSVSATNYGYTF. Full variable domain (rest looked up from reference TRBV29-1 and TRBJ1-2): SAVISQKPSRDICQRGTSLTIQCQVDSQVTMMFWYRQQPGQSLTLIATANQGSEATYESGFVIDKFPISRPNLTFSTLTVSNMSPEDSSIYLCSVSATNYGYTFGSGTRLTVV.

The chain couples TRBV7-6 to TRBJ2-1, with 8 nucleotides matching TRBD1. Germline CDR1 SGHVS, CDR2 FNYEAQ. V lost 2 bases, J lost 2 bases, and 5 bases stayed unmatched. The CDR3 length is 16 residues. The CDR3 protein is CASSLLGDRTYNEQFF. The CDR3 DNA reads TGTGCCAGCAGCTTATTAGGGGACAGGACCTACAATGAGCAGTTCTTC.

Comments on this clone: This CDR3 is also generated by other DNA sequences in the sample. The chain employs TRBV4-1 and TRBJ1-2; 9 bases are shared with TRBD1. The ends lost 1 base at V and 5 bases at J; junction bases unmatched: 2. This CDR3 is built from 14 residues. Germline CDR1 MGHRA, CDR2 YSYEKL. The CDR3 DNA reads TGCGCCAGCAGCCAAGCCGGGACAGGGTATGGCTACACCTTC. This codes for CASSQAGTGYGYTF.